This T cell receptor beta chain was profiled in a study of cytomegalovirus exposure and HLA in healthy donors. CDR3 length equals 15 residues. CDR1 is LNHDA, CDR2 SQIVND, per germline (reference sequence). Losses at the gene ends were 4 bases for V and 7 bases for J; bases not matched to a gene: 9. 60 Vbeta and 13 Jbeta primers were used in PCR. Only in-frame clones appear in the TCRdb table, and some are missing; sequencing was by immunoSEQ multiplex PCR. The sample includes 100,000 or so clones, more than 80% seen only once; the top ten take under 6.5%. Sequencing input: PBMCs. The TCR originated in a young man in good health and CMV-seronegative. J is TRBJ1-4 and V is TRBV19; 7 positions agree with TRBD1. The CDR3 reads CASSTTGAGSEKLFF. The CDR3 region has the DNA TGTGCCAGTAGTACCACAGGGGCAGGAAGTGAAAAACTGTTTTTT.